This entry lists 17 T cell receptor beta chains sequenced from one sample in a study of CD8 T cells in Susac syndrome. The authors reverse transcribed 0.5 to 1 ug RNA with random hexamers. Via MiXCR, TCRdb re-called the immunoSEQ multiplex PCR reads, giving one row per CDR3 protein. The sample consists of about 160,000 distinct CDR3 sequences, roughly 95% of them appearing once. The material sequenced was CD4+ T cells from PBMCs. The receptors shown here come from a human donor with multiple sclerosis.

The gene calls are TRBV10-3 and TRBJ1-4, with 7 bases identical to TRBD1. Germline values: CDR1 ENHRY, CDR2 SYGVKD. Losses at the gene ends were 0 bases for V and 4 bases for J; bases not matched to a gene: 2. The CDR3 extends over 15 amino acids. The chain's CDR3 is CAISESQGSNEKLFF. In DNA, the CDR3 is TGTGCCATCAGTGAGTCACAGGGGAGTAATGAAAAACTGTTTTTT.

The J gene is TRBJ2-3, the V gene TRBV5-4; TRBD1 agrees at 8 bases. Germline V gene lookup returns CDR1 SGHNT and CDR2 YYREEE (reference sequence). CDR3 length: 16 amino acids. J was trimmed by 6 bases and V by 3 bases; bases with no gene match: 12. Written as DNA, the CDR3 is TGTGCCAGCAGCTCGGGCCGGGACAGGAGTTGGGATACGCAGTATTTT. Protein: CASSSGRDRSWDTQYF.

The chain joins TRBV3-1 to TRBJ2-1; 7 bases agree with TRBD2. Germline V gene lookup returns CDR1 LGHDT and CDR2 YNNKEL (reference sequence). The trim removed 4 bases at V and 2 bases at J, leaving 14 bases unmatched. The CDR3 contains 18 residues. CDR3 DNA sequence: TGTGCCAGCAGCCGGATATACGGGCTAGCGGCACCCTACAATGAGCAGTTCTTC. It codes for CASSRIYGLAAPYNEQFF.

The chain joins TRBV3-1 to TRBJ2-1; possibly TRBD1 for D (6 bases). The CDR3 sequence is 15 residues long. CDR1 is LGHDT and CDR2 is YNNKEL in the germline V gene (reference sequence). The V gene lost 1 base and the J gene lost 9 bases, with 16 bases spanning the gap. This CDR3 is CASSQGTAGDAEQFF. CDR3 bases: TGTGCCAGCAGCCAAGGGACAGCCGGGGACGCTGAGCAGTTCTTC.

This sequence joins TRBV9 and TRBJ2-5; maybe TRBD1 (5 bases). Germline V gene sequence: CDR1 SGDLS, CDR2 YYNGEE. The CDR3 runs to 12 residues. The V and J ends lost 3 bases and 2 bases respectively, with 5 bases between them. CDR3 in amino acids: CASSGQQETQYF. CDR3 nucleotide sequence: TGTGCCAGCAGCGGACAGCAAGAGACCCAGTACTTC.

The chain links TRBV15 to TRBJ2-7; 7 bases are shared with TRBD1. The ends lost 1 base at V and 6 bases at J; junction bases unmatched: 6. The CDR3 sequence is 14 residues long. Germline-derived CDR1 and CDR2 are LNHNV and YYDKDF (reference sequence). The CDR3 sequence is CATSRADRLGEQYF. In DNA form, the CDR3 reads TGTGCCACCAGCAGAGCGGACAGGCTGGGCGAGCAGTACTTC.

The genes are TRBV12-3 or TRBV12-4 and TRBJ2-2; a possible D gene is TRBD2 (5 bases). With 5 bases removed from V and 7 bases from J, the gap between germline ends came to 14 bases. The CDR3 runs 14 residues. The CDR3 DNA reads as TGTGCCAGCAGTCTCCCGGGGAGCGTCGGGGAGCTGTTTTTT. Protein: CASSLPGSVGELFF.

The CDR3 region has the DNA TGTGCCAGCACTCACCGGGACAGGGGACCCGAGCAGTACTTC. This codes for CASTHRDRGPEQYF. This chain links TRBV7-2 with TRBJ2-7, with 10 nucleotides matching TRBD1. The V segment lost 7 bases and the J segment 6 bases; nucleotides outside the gene matches: 9. There are 14 residues in the CDR3. Germline lookup yields CDR1 SGHTA and CDR2 FQGNSA.

The chain uses TRBV28 and TRBJ2-7; 15 nucleotides line up with TRBD2. There are 13 residues in the CDR3. Germline CDR1 MDHEN, CDR2 SYDVKM. After removal of 2 bases from V and 12 bases from J, the junction contained 2 bases not matched to a gene. In DNA, the CDR3 is TGTGCCAGCAGTTTAGGGACTAGCGGGAGGTGGTACTTC. Translation gives CASSLGTSGRWYF.

The genes are TRBV15 and TRBJ2-1; a weak D match, TRBD1 (6 bases). V was cut by 1 base and J by 1 base, with 8 bases left in between. Germline V CDR1 and CDR2: LNHNV, YYDKDF (reference sequence). CDR3 size: 15 residues. CDR3 region: CATSRGGRSYNEQFF. The CDR3 region has the DNA TGTGCCACCAGCAGAGGGGGGCGGTCCTACAATGAGCAGTTCTTC. The full variable domain, completed using reference TRBV15 and TRBJ2-1, is DAMVIQNPRYQVTQFGKPVTLSCSQTLNHNVMYWYQQKSSQAPKLLFHYYDKDFNNEADTPDNFQSRRPNTSFCFLDIRSPGLGDTAMYLCATSRGGRSYNEQFFGPGTRLTVL.

This chain connects TRBV10-3 to TRBJ2-1; 10 nucleotides align to TRBD2. There are 15 residues in the CDR3. J lost 7 bases, V lost 2 bases, and 5 bases had no gene match. From germline, CDR1 is ENHRY and CDR2 SYGVKD. The CDR3 region has the DNA TGTGCCATCAGTGAGCCTAGCGGGAGTGAGAATGAGCAGTTCTTC. Translated, it gives CAISEPSGSENEQFF.

In its sample, this clonotype was seen once. This chain uses TRBV7-2 with TRBJ2-7; 10 nucleotides line up with TRBD2. V gave up 4 bases and J gave up 6 bases; unmatched junction bases: 9. This CDR3 has 15 amino acids. Germline values: CDR1 SGHTA, CDR2 FQGNSA. Written as DNA, the CDR3 is TGTGCCAGCAGCTCAGCGGGAGGGCCCTCCGGCGAGCAGTACTTC. Amino acid sequence: CASSSAGGPSGEQYF. The whole variable domain, filled in from reference TRBV7-2 and TRBJ2-7, reads GAGVSQSPSNKVTEKGKDVELRCDPISGHTALYWYRQSLGQGLEFLIYFQGNSAPDKSGLPSDRFSAERTGGSVSTLTIQRTQQEDSAVYLCASSSAGGPSGEQYFGPGTRLTVT.

The V gene is TRBV28, the J gene TRBJ2-7; 11 nucleotides line up with TRBD2. This CDR3 has 15 amino acids. Trimming took 4 bases from V and 8 from J; bases not matched to a gene: 10. The V gene's germline CDR1 is MDHEN and CDR2 SYDVKM. The CDR3 loop is CASSSTPGLAAQQYF. CDR3 nucleotide sequence: TGTGCCAGCAGTTCAACACCGGGACTAGCGGCCCAGCAGTACTTC.

This chain uses TRBV11-2 with TRBJ2-7, with TRBD2 matching 9 bases. The CDR3 consists of 17 residues. Trimming took 2 bases from V and 4 from J; bases not matched to a gene: 12. Per the germline V gene, CDR1 is SGHAT and CDR2 is FQNNGV. CDR3 nucleotides: TGTGCCAGCAGCTTAAGGGGTATGGGACTAGCACATTACGAGCAGTACTTC. This encodes CASSLRGMGLAHYEQYF.

The rearrangement joins TRBV27 to TRBJ2-3; possibly TRBD1 for D (6 bases). The V end lost 10 bases, the J end lost 2 bases, and 10 bases lay between the germline ends. The V gene's germline CDR1 is MNHEY and CDR2 SMNVEV (reference sequence). The CDR3 contains 12 residues. The CDR3 bases are TGTGCCACGCGGACAGTCACAGATACGCAGTATTTT. It yields the protein CATRTVTDTQYF.

DNA for the CDR3: TGTGCCAGCAGCTTGGCCGGGGGGAACACTGAAGCTTTCTTT. Amino acids: CASSLAGGNTEAFF. The chain carries TRBV5-6 and TRBJ1-1; D might be TRBD1 (5 bases). The V end was cut by 0 bases, the J end by 1 base, with 7 bases between. This CDR3 contains 14 residues. Germline V lookup: CDR1 SGHDT, CDR2 YYEEEE.

The chain combines TRBV5-4 with TRBJ1-2; D call uncertain. The germline CDR1 and CDR2 sequences are SGHNT and YYREEE (reference sequence). Trimming removed 4 bases from V and 4 bases from J, with 11 bases in between. The CDR3 extends over 13 amino acids. The CDR3 DNA reads TGTGCCAGCAGCGTTTGGGAAAGCTATGGCTACACCTTC. It yields the protein CASSVWESYGYTF.